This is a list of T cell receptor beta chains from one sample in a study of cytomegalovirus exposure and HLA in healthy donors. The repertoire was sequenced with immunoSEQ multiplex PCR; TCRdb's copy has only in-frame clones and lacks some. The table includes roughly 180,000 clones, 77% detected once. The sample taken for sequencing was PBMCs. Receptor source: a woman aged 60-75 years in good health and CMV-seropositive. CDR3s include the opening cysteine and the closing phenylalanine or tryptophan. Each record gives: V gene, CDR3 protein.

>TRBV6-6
CASSYRGSNQPQHF
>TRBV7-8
CASSTRDRGPEQYF
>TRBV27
CASSSQEPGQGGKTEAFF
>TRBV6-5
CASSYSYNSLNTIYF
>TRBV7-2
CASSLATVLNTEAFF
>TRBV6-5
CASSRDRGHYEQYF
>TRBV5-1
CASSLEAGENEQFF
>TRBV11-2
CASSPQGASYEQYF
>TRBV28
CASSLGGARTEAFF
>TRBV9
CASSVGQGRISGNTIYF
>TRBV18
CASSPATSGDRGEQFF
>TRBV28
CASKTGGTGELFF
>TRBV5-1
CASSSSGTSPSWVNEQFF
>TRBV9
CASSVGTSNNYEQYF
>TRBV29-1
CSVEDPLTGTPLF
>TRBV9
CASSVEVVPPGEQYF
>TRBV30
CAWKSGIVTDTQYF
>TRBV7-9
CASSRMAGEQYF
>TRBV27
CASRITGATYEQYF
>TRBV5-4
CASSRGGPGELFF
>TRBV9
CASSGDRTQETQYF
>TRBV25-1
CASSEGGAQETQYF
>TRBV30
CAWSIGDREETQYF
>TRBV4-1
CASSQARDFYNEQFF
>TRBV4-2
CASSQVLAGPNTDTQYF
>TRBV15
CATSRVLTGETQYF
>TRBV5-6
CASSLGGTGGGEAFF
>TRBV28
CASSLGGGNYEQYF
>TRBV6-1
CASRRRFSNQPQHF
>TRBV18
CASSPPSGGQFF
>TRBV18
CASSIDGTTNEKLFF
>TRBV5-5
CASSLAGGRANNEQFF
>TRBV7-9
CASSSFGAGGTYNEQFF
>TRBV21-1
CASFLGGQGCSEQYF
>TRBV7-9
CASSQGQGRGYTF
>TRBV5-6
CASSSDRKSVRNTIYF
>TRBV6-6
CASSYSGGVNTGELFF
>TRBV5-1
CASSLGQGTGGEKLFF
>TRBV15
CATSRDPGTGNTIYF
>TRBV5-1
CASSLVKYNEQFF
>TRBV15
CATSPPPGQGYEQYF
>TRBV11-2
CASSSWAGGETQYF
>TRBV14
CASGRASTEAFF
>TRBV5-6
CASSLYRGGGYTF
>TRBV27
CASSGTGNNEQFF
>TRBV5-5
CASSRGVSNYEQYF
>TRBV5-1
CASSLSSYEQYF
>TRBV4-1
CASSQEGHAGGKLFF
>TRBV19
CASSIGTAKEQYF
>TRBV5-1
CASSLTGMTNEKLFF
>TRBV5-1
CASSFVGEKNIQYF
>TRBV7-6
CASSLAIDYEQYF